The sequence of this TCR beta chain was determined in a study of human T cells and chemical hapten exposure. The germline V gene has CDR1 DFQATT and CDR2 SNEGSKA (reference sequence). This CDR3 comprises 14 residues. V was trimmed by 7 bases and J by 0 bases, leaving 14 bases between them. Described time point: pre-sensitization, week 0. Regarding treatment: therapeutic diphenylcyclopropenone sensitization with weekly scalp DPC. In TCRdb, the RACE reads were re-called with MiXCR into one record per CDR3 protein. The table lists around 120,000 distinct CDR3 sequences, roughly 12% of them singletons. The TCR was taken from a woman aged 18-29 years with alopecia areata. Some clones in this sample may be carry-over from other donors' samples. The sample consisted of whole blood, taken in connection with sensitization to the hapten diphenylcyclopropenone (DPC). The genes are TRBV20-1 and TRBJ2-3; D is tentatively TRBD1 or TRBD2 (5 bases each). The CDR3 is CSVRGTASTDTQYF. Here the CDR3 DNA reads TGCAGTGTTCGAGGGACGGCTAGCACAGATACGCAGTATTTT.